This T cell receptor (beta chain) was identified in a study of identical twins. A word on this clonotype: Its antigen is not identified.

Using its own MiXCR run on the 5' RACE reads, TCRdb lists one record per CDR3 protein. The sample yields 600,000 to 850,000 distinct CDR3 sequences, about 20% seen once. Germline CDR1 DFQATT, CDR2 SNEGSKA (reference sequence). The CDR3 runs 10 residues. The ends were cut back, 3 bases at V and 8 bases at J, with 6 bases in the middle. Study observations and caveats: For cord blood, abundant beta clonotypes had fewer insertions, unlike memory repertoires, which showed none. In zero-insertion analyses, partial confounding could arise from invariant MAIT and iNKT cells.

This same sample was also taken into another study, of T cells expressing NK-cell markers. That paper adds: The contribution of dominant NKG2C+ clonotypes to CD8+ T cells in a handful of donors was roughly 1.0-7.5%.

The rearrangement uses TRBV20-1 and TRBJ2-3; D could derive from TRBD1 or TRBD2 (5 bases each). The specimen sequenced was PBMCs. The clonotype was recovered from a woman aged 18-29 years in good health. CDR3 amino acids: CSASGGTQYF. CDR3 nucleotides: TGCAGTGCTAGTGGGGGTACGCAGTATTTT.